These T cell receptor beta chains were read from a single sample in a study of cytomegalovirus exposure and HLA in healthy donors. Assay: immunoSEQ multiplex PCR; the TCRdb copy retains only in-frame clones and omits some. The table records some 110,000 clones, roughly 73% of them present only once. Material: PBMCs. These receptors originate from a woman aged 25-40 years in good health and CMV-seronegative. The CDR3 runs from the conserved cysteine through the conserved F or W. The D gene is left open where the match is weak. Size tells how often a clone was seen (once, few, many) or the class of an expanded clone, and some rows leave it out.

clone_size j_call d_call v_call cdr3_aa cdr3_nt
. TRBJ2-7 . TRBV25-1 CARSEGGHSYEQYF TGTGCCCGCAGTGAAGGTGGACACTCCTACGAGCAGTACTTC
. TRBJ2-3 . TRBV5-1 CASSPGGSASTDTQYF TGCGCCAGCAGCCCGGGGGGCAGTGCTAGCACAGATACGCAGTATTTT
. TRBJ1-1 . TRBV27 CASSFLFGVGTEAFF TGTGCCAGCAGTTTCCTCTTCGGGGTTGGCACTGAAGCTTTCTTT
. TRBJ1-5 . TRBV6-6 CASSNTGPNQPQHF TGTGCCAGCAGTAATACAGGTCCCAATCAGCCCCAGCATTTT
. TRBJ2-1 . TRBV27 CASSWGLADNEQFF TGTGCCAGCAGTTGGGGGCTAGCAGACAATGAGCAGTTCTTC
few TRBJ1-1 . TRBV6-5 CASSSPGRGGNTEAFF TGTGCCAGCAGTTCCCCCGGGAGAGGAGGGAACACTGAAGCTTTCTTT
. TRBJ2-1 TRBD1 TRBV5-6 CASSPRTGSYNEQFF TGTGCCAGCAGCCCGCGGACAGGGTCCTACAATGAGCAGTTCTTC
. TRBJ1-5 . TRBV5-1 CASSPAGGAQNQPQHF TGCGCCAGCAGCCCGGCGGGAGGGGCGCAGAATCAGCCCCAGCATTTT
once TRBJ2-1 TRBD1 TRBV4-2 CASSKGQVGADSYNEQFF TGTGCCAGCAGCAAAGGACAGGTCGGAGCGGATTCCTACAATGAGCAGTTCTTC
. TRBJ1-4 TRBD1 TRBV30 CAWSGDSFYEKLFF TGTGCCTGGAGTGGGGACAGCTTTTATGAAAAACTGTTTTTT
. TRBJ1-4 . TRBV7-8 CASSLVRVLSTNEKLFF TGTGCCAGCAGCTTAGTCAGGGTCCTCTCAACTAATGAAAAACTGTTTTTT
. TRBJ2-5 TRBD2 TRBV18 CASSPTSGSGETQYF TGTGCCAGCTCACCAACTAGCGGGAGCGGAGAGACCCAGTACTTC
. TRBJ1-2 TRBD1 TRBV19 CASSAPGQQRTRNYGYTF TGTGCCAGTAGTGCCCCGGGACAGCAACGAACCAGAAACTATGGCTACACCTTC
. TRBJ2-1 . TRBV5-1 CASSASSEQFF TGCGCCAGCAGCGCCTCCAGTGAGCAGTTCTTC
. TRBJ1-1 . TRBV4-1 CASSQGQENTEAFF TGCGCCAGCAGCCAAGGACAGGAAAACACTGAAGCTTTCTTT
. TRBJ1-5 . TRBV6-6 CASSVDSYQPQHF TGTGCCAGCAGTGTGGACAGTTATCAGCCCCAGCATTTT
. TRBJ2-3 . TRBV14 CASSQVSTRLADTQYF TGTGCCAGCAGCCAAGTCTCGACGAGGCTTGCAGATACGCAGTATTTT
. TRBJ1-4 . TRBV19 CASSIGENEKLFF TGTGCCAGTAGTATCGGGGAAAATGAAAAACTGTTTTTT
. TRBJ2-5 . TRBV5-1 CASGAWGGPRETQYF TGCGCCAGCGGCGCTTGGGGGGGGCCGAGAGAGACCCAGTACTTC
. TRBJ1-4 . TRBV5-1 CASSLEGEGKKLFF TGCGCCAGCAGCTTGGAAGGGGAAGGGAAAAAACTGTTTTTT
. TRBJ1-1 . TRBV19 CANTSVNTEAFF TGTGCCAATACCTCGGTGAACACTGAAGCTTTCTTT
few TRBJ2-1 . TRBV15 CATSSTAFSYNEQFF TGTGCCACCAGCAGTACTGCCTTCTCGTACAATGAGCAGTTCTTC
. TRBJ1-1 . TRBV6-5 CASSWTENTEAFF TGTGCCAGCAGCTGGACAGAGAACACTGAAGCTTTCTTT
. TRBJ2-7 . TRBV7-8 CASSIGTGGRYEQYF TGTGCCAGCAGCATTGGCACAGGTGGAAGGTACGAGCAGTACTTC
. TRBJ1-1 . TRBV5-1 CASSWEGGDTEAFF TGCGCCAGCAGCTGGGAGGGGGGTGACACTGAAGCTTTCTTT
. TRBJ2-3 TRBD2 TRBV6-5 CASSRGLAGTDTQYF TGTGCCAGCAGTAGGGGACTAGCGGGAACAGATACGCAGTATTTT
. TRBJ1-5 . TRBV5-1 CASSPIPGRDNQPQHF TGCGCCAGCAGCCCCATACCGGGGAGGGACAATCAGCCCCAGCATTTT
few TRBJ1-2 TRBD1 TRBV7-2 CASSLEGQGVNGYTF TGTGCCAGCAGCTTAGAGGGACAGGGGGTGAATGGCTACACCTTC
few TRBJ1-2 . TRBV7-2 CASSFKPGGTRYTF TGTGCCAGCAGCTTCAAACCCGGGGGGACGAGGTACACCTTC
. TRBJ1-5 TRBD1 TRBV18 CASSLDRGQGSNQPQHF TGTGCCAGCTCACTCGACAGGGGGCAAGGAAGCAATCAGCCCCAGCATTTT
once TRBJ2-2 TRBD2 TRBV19 CASSTWALGTSGSYNTGELFF TGTGCCAGTAGTACATGGGCTTTGGGGACTAGCGGGAGTTATAACACCGGGGAGCTGTTTTTT
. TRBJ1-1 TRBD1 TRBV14 CASSQDPGQGTTEAFF TGTGCCAGCAGCCAAGATCCCGGACAGGGGACCACTGAAGCTTTCTTT
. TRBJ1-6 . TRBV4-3 CASSPKGGYNSPLHF TGCGCCAGCAGCCCAAAAGGGGGCTATAATTCACCCCTCCACTTT
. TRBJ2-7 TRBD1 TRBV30 CAWDTGTGSYEQYF TGTGCCTGGGATACCGGGACAGGGTCCTACGAGCAGTACTTC
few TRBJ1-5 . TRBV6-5 CASSYEEIHNQPQHF TGTGCCAGCAGTTACGAGGAGATCCACAATCAGCCCCAGCATTTT
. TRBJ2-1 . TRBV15 CATSRGTSSYNEQFF TGTGCCACCAGCAGAGGGACAAGCTCCTACAATGAGCAGTTCTTC
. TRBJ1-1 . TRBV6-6 CASSYEDSGTEAFF TGTGCCAGCAGTTACGAGGACAGTGGAACTGAAGCTTTCTTT
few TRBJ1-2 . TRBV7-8 CASSLGRRRGLYGYTF TGTGCCAGCAGCTTAGGGAGACGTAGGGGCCTTTATGGCTACACCTTC
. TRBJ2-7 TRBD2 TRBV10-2 CASSETASGRYEQYF TGCGCCAGCAGTGAGACGGCTAGCGGGAGGTACGAGCAGTACTTC
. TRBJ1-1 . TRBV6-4 CASSPGVGEAFF TGTGCCAGCAGTCCAGGGGTCGGTGAAGCTTTCTTT
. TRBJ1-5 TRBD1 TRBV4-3 CASSQGFTGASNQPQHF TGCGCCAGCAGCCAAGGCTTTACAGGGGCTAGCAATCAGCCCCAGCATTTT
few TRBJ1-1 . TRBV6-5 CASSYSSQPNTEAFF TGTGCCAGCAGTTACTCGTCACAGCCGAACACTGAAGCTTTCTTT
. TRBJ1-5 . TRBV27 CASSLQGENQPQHF TGTGCCAGCAGCCTACAGGGCGAAAATCAGCCCCAGCATTTT
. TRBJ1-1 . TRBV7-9 CASSSPLQGNTEAFF TGTGCCAGCAGCTCCCCATTACAGGGTAACACTGAAGCTTTCTTT
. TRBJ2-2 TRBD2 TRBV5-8 CASSLEGTSGGTGELFF TGTGCCAGCAGCTTGGAGGGGACTAGCGGGGGTACCGGGGAGCTGTTTTTT